Following are 3 T cell receptor beta chains from one sample sequenced in a study of T cell responses to AZD1222 COVID-19 vaccine. The protocol was immunoSEQ multiplex PCR, while the TCRdb copy is restricted to in-frame clones and leaves out a portion. The sample records some 150,000 clones, around 86% being singletons. The sample was peripheral blood, taken 28 days after the second AZD1222 dose. The source is an adult who received the AZD1222 COVID-19 vaccine.

V and J are TRBV6-5 and TRBJ2-3, with a possible D match to TRBD1 (6 bases). Germline CDR1 MNHEY, CDR2 SVGAGI. V was clipped by 2 bases and J by 8 bases, with 11 bases between them. The CDR3 extends over 13 amino acids. CDR3 sequence (DNA): TGTGCCAGCAGTTACACTCCACAGGGTACGCAGTATTTT. Protein sequence: CASSYTPQGTQYF.

This chain joins TRBV7-9 and TRBJ2-5; 7 bases align to TRBD1. Germline V gene data show CDR1 as SEHNR and CDR2 as FQNEAQ (reference sequence). The CDR3 extends over 14 amino acids. V trimming: 4 bases; J trimming: 3 bases; junction bases outside the gene matches: 5. The CDR3 region has the DNA TGTGCCAGCAGCTCCGACAGGGTCAAAGAGACCCAGTACTTC. It encodes CASSSDRVKETQYF. Supplemented by reference TRBV7-9 and TRBJ2-5, the full variable domain reads DTGVSQNPRHKITKRGQNVTFRCDPISEHNRLYWYRQTLGQGPEFLTYFQNEAQLEKSRLLSDRFSAERPKGSFSTLEIQRTEQGDSAMYLCASSSDRVKETQYFGPGTRLLVL.

The V and J genes are TRBV4-1 and TRBJ1-1, with D possibly matching TRBD1 (6 bases). The CDR3 sequence is 14 residues long. The V gene lost 4 bases and the J gene lost 1 base, with 10 bases spanning the gap. The germline CDR1 and CDR2 sequences are MGHRA and YSYEKL. The CDR3 region is CASSPLDRNTEAFF. The DNA for the CDR3 is TGCGCCAGCAGCCCCTTGGACAGGAACACTGAAGCTTTCTTT.